The T cell receptor beta chain under discussion was sequenced for a study of identifying expanded T cells in peripheral blood. With respect to this clone: Its antigen is still unknown.

Overall study results and limits: Across healthy donors, higher total template counts meant significantly greater approximately two-week count variance. Differentially abundant clones: roughly 1.2 between replicates, about 15 at roughly 13 days, less than 20 at four.

The CDR3 contains 15 residues. In germline, CDR1 is MNHEY, CDR2 SVGAGI. Deletions cut 2 bases from V and 9 bases from J, with 19 bases between. The protocol was immunoSEQ multiplex PCR, while the TCRdb copy is restricted to in-frame clones and leaves out a portion. The top ten hold 15% to 20% of the sample, which has tens of thousands of clones, roughly 91% seen once. Collection occurred without any documented infections or immune events in donors. The chain uses TRBV6-5 and TRBJ1-1, with D possibly matching TRBD1 (5 bases). The sample comprised blood. This clonotype was obtained from a person aged 18 to 75 in good health. CDR3 DNA sequence: TGTGCCAGCAGTTACGACGGGCAGGGCGCGACTAAAGCTTTCTTT. Protein sequence: CASSYDGQGATKAFF.